These 20 T cell receptor beta chains were all obtained from the same sample, sequenced in a study of CD8 T cells in ankylosing spondylitis (dated by TCRdb to about 2017). Points the paper makes about the study in general: A TCR beta motif made up of roughly eight highly homologous amino acid variants appeared to be characteristic of blood from ankylosing spondylitis patients.

Library preparation used 5' RACE. For sequencing, an Illumina HiSeq 2500 was employed. Through fastp at Q25 and MiXCR, TCRdb rebuilt clones from the public reads, retaining in-frame beta chains. Every CDR3 protein is listed once, alongside the most common genes and DNA of its rows. This sample holds over 450,000 distinct CDR3 sequences; 9.5% to 15% were observed only once. Of the sample, 6.8% is held by the ten largest clones. Their specific antigens are unknown. The sample taken for sequencing was blood, either unsorted or a sorted T cell fraction (not recorded which). The receptor set was obtained from a male donor with ankylosing spondylitis.

This clonotype was picked up a small number of times. J is TRBJ2-1 and V is TRBV29-1; possible D gene TRBD2, 5 bases. V lost 7 bases and J 9 bases, leaving 16 bases between the germline ends. This CDR3 contains 12 residues. The germline V gene has CDR1 SQVTM and CDR2 ANQGSEA. The CDR3 here is CSARTRQLEQFF. As DNA, the CDR3 is TGCAGCGCTCGGACTCGGCAACTTGAGCAGTTCTTC.

The DNA for the CDR3 is TGTGCCAGCAGCGTACTGACAGGGGAGATGAACACTGAAGCTTTCTTT. Translated, it gives CASSVLTGEMNTEAFF. The chain is built from TRBV9 and TRBJ1-1, with 8 positions matching TRBD1. There are 16 residues in the CDR3. The germline V gene encodes CDR1 SGDLS and CDR2 YYNGEE. Trimming removed 1 base from V and 0 bases from J; junction bases left unmatched: 5.

The J gene is TRBJ2-1, the V gene TRBV7-2; no clear D. Germline V gene data show CDR1 as SGHTA and CDR2 as FQGNSA. V lost 3 bases to trimming and J lost 12 bases, with 12 bases between them. This CDR3 comprises 12 residues. CDR3 sequence (DNA): TGTGCCAGCAGCTTTTGGGGAAGAGGGCAGTTCTTC. As protein: CASSFWGRGQFF.

The sample holds a few counts of this clonotype. The rearrangement links TRBV19 to TRBJ2-5; possible D gene TRBD1, 5 bases. The CDR3 length is 14 residues. Trimming pared 4 bases from V and 2 bases from J, leaving 11 bases between. Germline assignment: CDR1 LNHDA and CDR2 SQIVND (reference sequence). CDR3 nucleotide sequence: TGTGCCAGTAGTAACCTAGGGGTACAAGAGACCCAGTACTTC. It codes for CASSNLGVQETQYF. The whole variable domain, filled in from reference TRBV19 and TRBJ2-5, reads DGGITQSPKYLFRKEGQNVTLSCEQNLNHDAMYWYRQDPGQGLRLIYYSQIVNDFQKGDIAEGYSVSREKKESFPLTVTSAQKNPTAFYLCASSNLGVQETQYFGPGTRLLVL.

This clonotype was observed a few times. The chain links TRBV29-1 to TRBJ2-5; D may correspond to TRBD1 or TRBD2 (6 bases each). CDR1 is SQVTM and CDR2 is ANQGSEA in the germline V gene. The CDR3 sequence is 15 residues long. V dropped 3 bases and J dropped 4 bases, with 18 bases sitting between them. The CDR3 loop reads CSVEPRGLRAETQYF. The CDR3 DNA follows: TGCAGCGTTGAGCCTCGGGGGCTCCGGGCAGAGACCCAGTACTTC.

This chain uses TRBV20-1 with TRBJ1-5, with D unresolved. This CDR3 contains 13 residues. Germline CDR1 DFQATT, CDR2 SNEGSKA (reference sequence). Deletions cut 4 bases from V and 6 bases from J, with 13 bases between. The DNA of the CDR3 is TGCAGTGCTATATCCGTCAACAGTCAGCCCCAGCATTTT. Amino acids: CSAISVNSQPQHF.

This clonotype occurred a few times. This chain connects TRBV2 to TRBJ1-6; D unclear. Trimming removed 5 bases at V and 8 bases at J, with 10 bases between. Germline V gene lookup returns CDR1 SNHLY and CDR2 FYNNEI. CDR3 length: 13 residues. This CDR3 is CASSLAADSPLHF. The CDR3 bases are TGTGCCAGCAGTTTGGCAGCGGATTCACCCCTCCACTTT.

The gene calls are TRBV5-1 and TRBJ1-6; TRBD1 might be the D (5 bases). Germline lookup yields CDR1 SGHRS and CDR2 YFSETQ. Deletions cut 0 bases from V and 8 bases from J, with 18 bases between. This CDR3 is 17 amino acids long. The CDR3, as DNA: TGCGCCAGCAGCTTGGCCTCGCGTAGGGGAGGGGATTCACCCCTCCACTTT. This gives the protein CASSLASRRGGDSPLHF. Complete variable domain (other parts from reference TRBV5-1 and TRBJ1-6): KAGVTQTPRYLIKTRGQQVTLSCSPISGHRSVSWYQQTPGQGLQFLFEYFSETQRNKGNFPGRFSGRQFSNSRSEMNVSTLELGDSALYLCASSLASRRGGDSPLHFGNGTRLTVT.

This clonotype appeared many times. The chain links TRBV6-1 to TRBJ2-1; D possibly corresponds to TRBD2 (6 bases). Trimming stripped 6 bases from V and 0 bases from J, with 18 bases between. Germline CDR1 MNHNS, CDR2 SASEGT. This CDR3 contains 17 residues. The CDR3 spells CASSPFREALSYNEQFF. In DNA form, the CDR3 reads TGTGCCAGCAGCCCCTTCAGGGAGGCGCTCTCCTACAATGAGCAGTTCTTC.

This clonotype has more than one count but fewer than ten. The chain joins TRBV11-2 to TRBJ1-1; perhaps TRBD1 as D (5 bases). Germline CDR1 reads SGHAT; CDR2 reads FQNNGV. The CDR3 sequence is 15 residues long. The V end was cut by 2 bases, the J end by 1 base, with 11 bases between. In nucleotides, the CDR3 is TGTGCCAGCAGCTTATCTTTTGGGGGGAACACTGAAGCTTTCTTT. This encodes CASSLSFGGNTEAFF.

The chain couples TRBV12-3 or TRBV12-4 to TRBJ1-1; D unresolved. This CDR3 spans 16 amino acids. Trimming took 1 base from V and 1 from J, leaving 13 bases between them. The CDR3 nucleotides are TGTGCCAGCAGTTTAGGAGTGAGACATAAGAACACTGAAGCTTTCTTT. Its protein is CASSLGVRHKNTEAFF.

This clonotype has only a few counts. The rearrangement links TRBV5-1 to TRBJ2-1, with a tentative D call TRBD2 (6 bases). Germline assignment: CDR1 SGHRS and CDR2 YFSETQ. V was cut by 4 bases and J by 4 bases, with 12 bases left in between. The CDR3 loop spans 14 amino acids. CDR3 sequence reads: CASSLEGRYNEQFF. In DNA, the CDR3 is TGCGCCAGCAGCCTAGAAGGGAGGTACAATGAGCAGTTCTTC.

This clonotype came up many times. The chain joins TRBV11-1 to TRBJ2-5, with D maybe TRBD2 (7 bases). Trimming removed 7 bases from V and 0 bases from J, with 15 bases in between. Germline CDR1 and CDR2: SGHAT and FQDESV (reference sequence). CDR3 length: 15 residues. CDR3 DNA: TGTGCCAGCACCCCTGGGGGGGGCTACCAAGAGACCCAGTACTTC. Translating gives CASTPGGGYQETQYF.

V is TRBV20-1 and J is TRBJ1-1, with D perhaps TRBD1 (6 bases). Germline CDR1 is DFQATT and CDR2 is SNEGSKA (reference sequence). The ends were cut back, 1 base at V and 3 bases at J, with 15 bases in the middle. This CDR3 has 15 amino acids. Here the CDR3 DNA reads TGCAGTGCTAGAGGAGGATGGGGGCGGGACACTGAAGCTTTCTTT. Protein sequence: CSARGGWGRDTEAFF.

This clonotype was counted between two and nine times. The chain uses TRBV9 and TRBJ2-5; the D is unclear. Germline assignment: CDR1 SGDLS and CDR2 YYNGEE. The CDR3 consists of 15 residues. V was pared by 0 bases and J by 3 bases, with 12 bases between. DNA of the CDR3: TGTGCCAGCAGCGTAGCGGTTACAGATAAAGAGACCCAGTACTTC. This gives the protein CASSVAVTDKETQYF.

This clonotype was seen only a few times. The genes are TRBV3-1 and TRBJ2-3; D could derive from TRBD1 or TRBD2 (5 bases each). The CDR3 has 17 amino acids. Trimming stripped 4 bases from V and 0 bases from J, with 17 bases between. Germline CDR1 is LGHDT and CDR2 is YNNKEL (reference sequence). This chain's CDR3 is CASSPKGSGHSTDTQYF. The CDR3 DNA reads as TGTGCCAGCAGCCCAAAGGGGAGCGGTCATAGCACAGATACGCAGTATTTT.

This clonotype was detected a few times. J is TRBJ2-7 and V is TRBV5-1; D remains unclear. The CDR3 is 13 amino acids. The V end was cut by 9 bases, the J end by 5 bases, with 18 bases between. Per the germline V gene, CDR1 is SGHRS and CDR2 is YFSETQ. The CDR3 is CANVDPQRHEQYF. The CDR3, as DNA: TGCGCCAACGTCGACCCGCAAAGGCACGAGCAGTACTTC.

V is TRBV20-1 and J is TRBJ2-3; 7 positions agree with TRBD2. The CDR3 sequence is 16 residues long. Trimming took 2 bases from V and 3 from J; bases not matched to a gene: 11. Germline lookup yields CDR1 DFQATT and CDR2 SNEGSKA (reference sequence). The CDR3 DNA follows: TGCAGTGCTAGATCTGGTGGCGGGAGTGGAACAGATACGCAGTATTTT. Amino acids: CSARSGGGSGTDTQYF.

The J gene is TRBJ2-7, the V gene TRBV2; TRBD1 aligns across 8 bases. This CDR3 is 16 amino acids long. After removal of 1 base from V and 4 bases from J, the junction contained 9 bases not matched to a gene. Germline values: CDR1 SNHLY, CDR2 FYNNEI. This chain's CDR3 is CASSEGTGNFGYEQYF. Here the CDR3 DNA reads TGTGCCAGCAGTGAAGGGACAGGGAATTTTGGATACGAGCAGTACTTC.

This clonotype came up a few times. The chain is built from TRBV5-1 and TRBJ2-1; 9 bases line up with TRBD1. The CDR3 contains 17 residues. CDR1 is SGHRS, CDR2 YFSETQ, per germline. J lost 2 bases, V lost 0 bases, and 6 bases had no gene match. For the CDR3, the DNA is TGCGCCAGCAGCTTGGCAGGGACAGGGACCGCCTACAATGAGCAGTTCTTC. It translates to CASSLAGTGTAYNEQFF.